The T cell receptor (beta chain) under discussion was sequenced for a study of vaccination and CD4 T cells after COVID-19. Described treatment: roughly ten-day PBMC culture with coronavirus spike peptide pools or control peptides (ViraFEST assay). Pre-COVID-19 pandemic sampling (2011-2018) yielded the unexposed donor's CD4+ T cells. CDR1 and CDR2 (germline): DFQATT, SNEGSKA (reference sequence). V was trimmed by 3 bases and J by 5 bases, leaving 9 bases between them. This CDR3 comprises 12 residues. This clonotype is termed large. Antigen: not known. With the Oncomine TCR Beta short-read assay, DNA from cultured CD4+ T cells was sequenced. The genomic DNA was obtained from cultured CD4+ T cells by extraction with the QIAamp micro DNA kit. TCRdb redid the calling of the PCR reads with MiXCR, one entry per CDR3 protein. The sample yields 6,100 or so distinct CDR3 sequences, 47% seen once.

Sequenced sample: CD4+ T cells from blood, cultured in vitro. The genes are TRBV20-1 and TRBJ2-3, with no clear D. The sequence derives from a human donor in good health. CDR3 DNA sequence: TGCAGTGCTAGGGCCTGGGTAGATACGCAGTATTTT. It codes for CSARAWVDTQYF.